A single sample is the source of the 32 T cell receptor beta chains below, sequenced in a study of blood T cell repertoires in COVID-19. The protocol was immunoSEQ multiplex PCR, while the TCRdb copy is restricted to in-frame clones and leaves out a portion. The sample records 250,000 to 300,000 clones, 80% to 85% being singletons. Source material: PBMCs or T cells enriched from blood (not recorded which). The receptors here all came from a man aged 45-65 years who had recovered from COVID-19.

Here the CDR3 reads CAIRWASSYNSPLHF. The CDR3 DNA reads TGTGCCATTCGATGGGCGAGCTCCTATAATTCACCCCTCCACTTT. The genes are TRBV6-5 and TRBJ1-6; D unresolved. Deletions cut 10 bases from V and 0 bases from J, with 13 bases between. Germline V lookup: CDR1 MNHEY, CDR2 SVGAGI. This CDR3 has 15 residues.

The V gene is TRBV5-1, the J gene TRBJ2-7; weak D call: TRBD1 (7 bases). CDR3 size: 15 residues. V lost 1 base to trimming and J lost 3 bases, with 14 bases between them. Per the germline V gene, CDR1 is SGHRS and CDR2 is YFSETQ. The CDR3 here is CASSLNRQGGYEQYF. The CDR3 nucleotides are TGCGCCAGCAGCTTGAATAGGCAGGGGGGCTACGAGCAGTACTTC.

This chain joins TRBV5-1 and TRBJ2-7, with D perhaps TRBD1 (5 bases). The CDR3 has 14 residues. Germline loops: CDR1 SGHRS, CDR2 YFSETQ. V was shortened by 0 bases and J by 3 bases, with 10 bases between the two germline ends. The CDR3 nucleotides read TGCGCCAGCAGCTTGGGGGGCACCTTCTACGAGCAGTACTTC. Encoded protein: CASSLGGTFYEQYF.

The V and J genes are TRBV7-3 and TRBJ2-1, with TRBD2 matching over 8 bases. J gave up 5 bases and V 1 base, and 10 bases lay outside the gene matches. Germline V CDR1 and CDR2: SGHTA, FQGTGA. This CDR3 has 17 amino acids. The CDR3 here is CASSLSGRTSSDNEQFF. The CDR3 region has the DNA TGTGCCAGCAGCTTAAGTGGTAGGACTAGCTCAGACAATGAGCAGTTCTTC.

This chain uses TRBV10-3 with TRBJ2-2; the match to TRBD2 covers 10 bases. V was clipped by 2 bases and J by 4 bases; unmatched bases: 1. This CDR3 comprises 15 residues. Germline V gene sequence: CDR1 ENHRY, CDR2 SYGVKD. The CDR3 coding sequence is TGTGCCATCAGTGAGGTAGCGGGGGGCACCGGGGAGCTGTTTTTT. It specifies CAISEVAGGTGELFF.

V gene TRBV5-1 combines with J gene TRBJ1-5; D is unresolved. Trimming removed 0 bases from V and 0 bases from J, with 7 bases in between. The CDR3 totals 15 residues. In germline, CDR1 is SGHRS, CDR2 YFSETQ. The CDR3 loop reads CASSLGHNSNQPQHF. The CDR3 DNA is TGCGCCAGCAGCTTGGGTCACAATAGCAATCAGCCCCAGCATTTT.

V gene TRBV28 combines with J gene TRBJ2-7, with D possibly being TRBD2 (7 bases). CDR3 length: 14 amino acids. Trimming removed 6 bases from V and 5 bases from J, with 17 bases in between. The germline V gene has CDR1 MDHEN and CDR2 SYDVKM. The CDR3 DNA reads as TGTGCCAGCAGCCAACATGGGGGGGCCCACGAGCAGTACTTC. Protein sequence: CASSQHGGAHEQYF. The entire variable domain, with the rest obtained from reference TRBV28 and TRBJ2-7, is as follows: DVKVTQSSRYLVKRTGEKVFLECVQDMDHENMFWYRQDPGLGLRLIYFSYDVKMKEKGDIPEGYSVSREKKERFSLILESASTNQTSMYLCASSQHGGAHEQYFGPGTRLTVT.

The chain is built from TRBV7-8 and TRBJ1-2, with D perhaps TRBD1 (5 bases). CDR3 length equals 13 residues. The V end lost 4 bases, the J end lost 2 bases, and 8 bases lay between the germline ends. Germline CDR1 is SGHVS and CDR2 is FQNEAQ. CDR3 loop: CASSSTVNYGYTF. The CDR3 DNA reads TGTGCCAGCAGCTCGACAGTAAACTATGGCTACACCTTC.

The J gene is TRBJ1-2, the V gene TRBV20-1; D is unclear. The CDR3 runs to 14 residues. V gave up 3 bases and J gave up 2 bases, with 13 bases separating them. In germline, CDR1 is DFQATT, CDR2 SNEGSKA (reference sequence). The CDR3 bases are TGCAGTGCTAGTCGGCGGGAGGGCAACTATGGCTACACCTTC. The encoded protein is CSASRREGNYGYTF.

The V gene is TRBV6-5, the J gene TRBJ2-4, with TRBD1 identical over 9 bases. The CDR3 is 15 residues long. V lost 5 bases and J lost 5; bases outside the gene matches: 7. The germline V gene encodes CDR1 MNHEY and CDR2 SVGAGI. Here the CDR3 DNA reads TGTGCCAGCAGTCCGTACAGGGGGCTTGAAAACATTCAGTACTTC. It specifies CASSPYRGLENIQYF.

The gene calls are TRBV27 and TRBJ1-1; TRBD1 is a possible D gene (6 bases). The germline CDR1 and CDR2 sequences are MNHEY and SMNVEV (reference sequence). CDR3 length equals 13 residues. V dropped 3 bases and J dropped 7 bases, with 12 bases sitting between them. Here the CDR3 DNA reads TGTGCCAGCAGTTTTGGGGGCGCGGGTGAAGCTTTCTTT. This gives the protein CASSFGGAGEAFF.

This rearrangement joins TRBV7-2 to TRBJ2-5; perhaps TRBD1 as D (5 bases). Trimming stripped 8 bases from V and 6 bases from J, with 19 bases between. This CDR3 region has 14 residues. Germline CDR1 SGHTA, CDR2 FQGNSA. The CDR3 region is CASVATAQEKTQYF. CDR3 sequence (DNA): TGTGCCAGCGTCGCGACAGCTCAAGAAAAGACCCAGTACTTC.

The sample holds one count of this clone. The genes are TRBV19 and TRBJ1-1; D not resolved. The V gene lost 3 bases and the J gene lost 2 bases, with 10 bases spanning the gap. This CDR3 comprises 14 residues. The germline V gene encodes CDR1 LNHDA and CDR2 SQIVND (reference sequence). In DNA form, the CDR3 reads TGTGCCAGTAGTATGATTCCAGGCAACACTGAAGCTTTCTTT. Amino acid sequence: CASSMIPGNTEAFF.

This chain connects TRBV7-2 to TRBJ1-5; no clear D. This CDR3 comprises 13 residues. CDR1 and CDR2 from the germline V gene are SGHTA and FQGNSA. V lost 4 bases and J 6 bases, leaving 10 bases between the germline ends. The CDR3 bases are TGTGCCAGCAGCTCGCTAGTAGTTCAGCCCCAGCATTTT. Residues: CASSSLVVQPQHF.

V usage is TRBV29-1 and J usage is TRBJ2-7; D unresolved. Germline V gives CDR1 SQVTM, CDR2 ANQGSEA. V lost 3 bases and J 6 bases, leaving 15 bases between the germline ends. The CDR3 covers 13 residues. CDR3 residues: CSVDGLIGGEQYF. The CDR3 nucleotides read TGCAGCGTTGACGGTCTAATCGGCGGCGAGCAGTACTTC.

This sequence joins TRBV5-4 and TRBJ1-1; no clear D. Trimming shortened V by 4 bases and J by 1 base, and 5 bases separated the two germline ends. The CDR3 runs 12 residues. Germline V gives CDR1 SGHNT, CDR2 YYREEE (reference sequence). In DNA, the CDR3 is TGTGCCAGCAGCGGAGGGAACACTGAAGCTTTCTTT. Residues: CASSGGNTEAFF.

The table lists this clone with a count of one. This chain joins TRBV12-3 or TRBV12-4 and TRBJ1-5, with a tentative D call TRBD1 (5 bases). Trimming stripped 7 bases from V and 4 bases from J, with 11 bases between. The CDR3 has 13 amino acids. The CDR3 loop is CASMDKLNQPQHF. The CDR3 DNA reads TGTGCCAGCATGGACAAATTAAATCAGCCCCAGCATTTT.

The V gene is TRBV4-1, the J gene TRBJ1-3, with D unresolved. CDR3 length: 15 residues. Germline CDR1 is MGHRA and CDR2 is YSYEKL. V was clipped by 1 base and J by 0 bases, with 7 bases between them. CDR3 nucleotides: TGCGCCAGCAGCCAAGTAGTGAGCTCTGGAAACACCATATATTTT. Protein: CASSQVVSSGNTIYF.

CDR3: CASRGTGFNQPQHF. The CDR3 DNA follows: TGTGCCAGCAGAGGGACAGGTTTCAATCAGCCCCAGCATTTT. This chain joins TRBV6-5 and TRBJ1-5; TRBD1 matches at 8 bases. J gave up 3 bases and V 6 bases, and 4 bases lay outside the gene matches. CDR1 is MNHEY and CDR2 is SVGAGI in the germline V gene. The CDR3 runs 14 residues.

The V call is TRBV27, the J call TRBJ2-7, with 9 bases that match TRBD2. J was trimmed by 4 bases and V by 2 bases; bases with no gene match: 12. The CDR3 is 17 residues long. Germline CDR1 is MNHEY and CDR2 is SMNVEV (reference sequence). The CDR3 DNA reads as TGTGCCAGCAGTTTAGCAAGCGGGACTAGCTTGCGGTACGAGCAGTACTTC. It yields the protein CASSLASGTSLRYEQYF.

This clone was recorded many times. The V gene is TRBV7-3, the J gene TRBJ2-5; 12 positions match TRBD1. The CDR3 covers 18 residues. Germline-derived CDR1 and CDR2 are SGHTA and FQGTGA. V gave up 5 bases and J gave up 5 bases; unmatched junction bases: 15. In nucleotides, the CDR3 is TGTGCCAGCAGCCCCGGCCCCGGGACAGGGGGCGGGTCGGAGACCCAGTACTTC. Amino acid sequence: CASSPGPGTGGGSETQYF.

The rearrangement joins TRBV14 to TRBJ1-6; D ambiguous. Trimming removed 2 bases from V and 0 bases from J, with 8 bases in between. Germline CDR1 is SGHDN and CDR2 is FVKESK. This CDR3 region has 16 residues. The CDR3 DNA sequence: TGTGCCAGCAGCCAATTAGAGAGCTCCTATAATTCACCCCTCCACTTT. Translated, it gives CASSQLESSYNSPLHF.

V gene TRBV5-1 combines with J gene TRBJ2-1, with D perhaps TRBD1 (6 bases). This CDR3 has 14 residues. The germline V and J ends were trimmed by 4 bases and 3 bases, with 11 bases remaining between them. Germline V lookup: CDR1 SGHRS, CDR2 YFSETQ. CDR3 in amino acids: CASSPGDIYNEQFF. CDR3 bases: TGCGCCAGCAGCCCCGGGGACATCTACAATGAGCAGTTCTTC. The whole variable domain, filled in from reference TRBV5-1 and TRBJ2-1, reads KAGVTQTPRYLIKTRGQQVTLSCSPISGHRSVSWYQQTPGQGLQFLFEYFSETQRNKGNFPGRFSGRQFSNSRSEMNVSTLELGDSALYLCASSPGDIYNEQFFGPGTRLTVL.

The chain uses TRBV2 and TRBJ2-5; TRBD1 aligns across 7 bases. The CDR3 contains 15 residues. CDR1 and CDR2 (germline): SNHLY, FYNNEI. With V trimmed by 2 bases and J by 5 bases, 8 bases remained unmatched. CDR3: CASSEQATGAETQYF. The DNA for the CDR3 is TGTGCCAGCAGTGAACAGGCCACAGGGGCGGAGACCCAGTACTTC.

The chain links TRBV5-1 to TRBJ1-6, with D perhaps matching TRBD1 (6 bases). Trimming removed 1 base at V and 0 bases at J, with 8 bases between. Per the germline V gene, CDR1 is SGHRS and CDR2 is YFSETQ. This CDR3 contains 16 residues. CDR3 nucleotide sequence: TGCGCCAGCAGCTTGACGGACAGCTCCTATAATTCACCCCTCCACTTT. Translating it yields CASSLTDSSYNSPLHF.

The chain recombines TRBV18 with TRBJ2-3; 8 bases are shared with TRBD1. Germline CDR1 reads KGHSH; CDR2 reads LQKENI. V dropped 3 bases and J dropped 3; count of bases not matched to a gene: 8. This CDR3 has 16 amino acids. Here the CDR3 reads CASSPLRTGYTDTQYF. Here the CDR3 DNA reads TGTGCCAGCTCACCCCTTCGGACAGGGTATACAGATACGCAGTATTTT.

This clone was seen a handful of times. The gene calls are TRBV10-1 and TRBJ2-7; 15 bases agree with TRBD2. The CDR3 is 17 residues long. V shed 10 bases and J 3 bases; nucleotides not matched to a gene: 13. Germline-derived CDR1 and CDR2 are WNHNN and SYGVQD (reference sequence). The DNA of the CDR3 is TGCGCCATCACACTATCGGGACTAGCGGGGGGTTACTACGAGCAGTACTTC. This codes for CAITLSGLAGGYYEQYF.

This sequence joins TRBV4-1 and TRBJ1-5, with D maybe TRBD1 (5 bases). Trimming removed 4 bases at V and 4 bases at J, with 14 bases between. The CDR3 length is 15 residues. Looked up from germline, CDR1 is MGHRA and CDR2 is YSYEKL. CDR3 protein: CASSLLVGGNQPQHF. Written as DNA, the CDR3 is TGCGCCAGCAGCCTTCTCGTGGGGGGGAATCAGCCCCAGCATTTT.

CDR3: CASSLTRASEKLFF. The CDR3 nucleotides read TGTGCCAGCAGCTTGACCAGGGCATCTGAAAAACTGTTTTTT. The chain recombines TRBV7-2 with TRBJ1-4; maybe TRBD1 (5 bases). Looked up from germline, CDR1 is SGHTA and CDR2 is FQGNSA. Trimming left V 3 bases short and J 7 bases short, with 12 bases between. This CDR3 is 14 amino acids long.

V gene TRBV18 combines with J gene TRBJ1-2; TRBD1 agrees at 10 bases. CDR1 is KGHSH, CDR2 LQKENI, per germline. The CDR3 consists of 15 residues. The V segment lost 4 bases and the J segment 8 bases; nucleotides outside the gene matches: 10. In DNA form, the CDR3 reads TGTGCCAGCTCACTCAGGGGACAGGGGACGGAAGGCTACACCTTC. This sequence encodes CASSLRGQGTEGYTF.

The chain has TRBV3-1 (or the pseudogene TRBV3-2) and TRBJ1-1, with D tentatively TRBD1 (5 bases). V was shortened by 8 bases and J by 0 bases, with 16 bases between the two germline ends. The length of the CDR3 is 15 residues. CDR1 and CDR2 from the germline V gene are LGHDT and YNNKEL (reference sequence). This CDR3 reads CASYPGGIMNTEAFF. The DNA for the CDR3 is TGTGCCAGCTATCCGGGGGGGATAATGAACACTGAAGCTTTCTTT.

The chain has TRBV3-1 (or the pseudogene TRBV3-2) and TRBJ1-2, with D unresolved. Germline V gives CDR1 LGHDT, CDR2 YNNKEL (reference sequence). Trimming left V 1 base short and J 2 bases short, with 2 bases between. CDR3 length equals 12 residues. The CDR3 DNA sequence: TGTGCCAGCAGCCAAGCAAACTATGGCTACACCTTC. Encoded protein: CASSQANYGYTF.